Listed below are T cell receptor beta chains from one sample, sequenced in a study of OX40 agonist ivuxolimab in advanced cancers. The method was immunoSEQ multiplex PCR; TCRdb's version includes in-frame clones alone and lacks a portion of them. The profile shows 45,000 to 65,000 clones, 88% of them singletons. The sequences come from CD4+ or CD8+ T cells sorted from blood, collected in a trial of the OX40 agonist ivuxolimab. The receptor source for this set is an adult with an advanced solid tumor such as melanoma, head and neck, liver or kidney cancer. Both conserved end residues are part of each CDR3. A D gene is named only where the DNA matches it firmly. Only some rows state a clone size, as once, few, many or a class for expanded clones.

v_call: TRBV27; clone_size: NA; j_call: TRBJ2-5; d_call: NA; cdr3_length: 13; cdr3_aa: CASSIQGRETQYF; cdr3_nt: TGTGCCAGCAGTATACAGGGTAGAGAGACCCAGTACTTC
v_call: TRBV27; clone_size: NA; j_call: TRBJ2-4; d_call: NA; cdr3_length: 12; cdr3_aa: CASSLLGDIQYF; cdr3_nt: TGTGCCAGCAGTTTATTAGGGGACATTCAGTACTTC
v_call: TRBV19; clone_size: NA; j_call: TRBJ1-1; d_call: NA; cdr3_length: 13; cdr3_aa: CASSIALNTEAFF; cdr3_nt: TGTGCCAGTAGTATTGCCCTGAACACTGAAGCTTTCTTT
v_call: TRBV6-5; clone_size: NA; j_call: TRBJ2-1; d_call: NA; cdr3_length: 12; cdr3_aa: CASNRMGEQQFF; cdr3_nt: TGTGCCAGCAATCGAATGGGGGAGCAGCAGTTCTTC
v_call: TRBV7-9; clone_size: once; j_call: TRBJ1-1; d_call: NA; cdr3_length: 12; cdr3_aa: CASSPGRPEAFF; cdr3_nt: TGTGCCAGCAGCCCAGGGCGGCCTGAAGCTTTCTTT
v_call: TRBV28; clone_size: NA; j_call: TRBJ1-1; d_call: NA; cdr3_length: 13; cdr3_aa: CASSFNMNTEAFF; cdr3_nt: TGTGCCAGCAGTTTCAACATGAACACTGAAGCTTTCTTT
v_call: TRBV12-5; clone_size: NA; j_call: TRBJ2-2; d_call: NA; cdr3_length: 16; cdr3_aa: CASGFFGGPNTGELFF; cdr3_nt: TGTGCTAGTGGTTTTTTCGGGGGGCCGAACACCGGGGAGCTGTTTTTT
v_call: TRBV10-2; clone_size: NA; j_call: TRBJ2-7; d_call: NA; cdr3_length: 15; cdr3_aa: CASSPLDSVGNEQYF; cdr3_nt: TGCGCCAGCAGTCCACTGGACAGTGTCGGGAACGAGCAGTACTTC
v_call: TRBV7-9; clone_size: NA; j_call: TRBJ1-5; d_call: TRBD1; cdr3_length: 13; cdr3_aa: CASSRQGGQPQHF; cdr3_nt: TGTGCCAGCAGCCGACAGGGTGGTCAGCCCCAGCATTTT
v_call: TRBV10-3; clone_size: NA; j_call: TRBJ2-1; d_call: NA; cdr3_length: 14; cdr3_aa: CAISESNDAAMQFF; cdr3_nt: TGTGCCATCAGTGAGTCGAACGATGCTGCGATGCAGTTCTTC
v_call: TRBV11-2; clone_size: NA; j_call: TRBJ1-6; d_call: TRBD1; cdr3_length: 13; cdr3_aa: CATRTGLNSPLHF; cdr3_nt: TGTGCCACCAGGACAGGCCTTAATTCACCCCTCCACTTT
v_call: TRBV28; clone_size: NA; j_call: TRBJ2-1; d_call: NA; cdr3_length: 11; cdr3_aa: CASPSYNEQFF; cdr3_nt: TGTGCCAGCCCCTCTTACAATGAGCAGTTCTTC
v_call: TRBV6-5; clone_size: NA; j_call: TRBJ2-3; d_call: NA; cdr3_length: 14; cdr3_aa: CASSYSPETDTQYF; cdr3_nt: TGTGCCAGCAGTTACTCCCCTGAAACAGATACGCAGTATTTT
v_call: TRBV5-6; clone_size: NA; j_call: TRBJ1-5; d_call: TRBD1; cdr3_length: 14; cdr3_aa: CASSLGTGVQPQHF; cdr3_nt: TGTGCCAGCAGCCTAGGGACAGGGGTTCAGCCCCAGCATTTT
v_call: TRBV29-1; clone_size: NA; j_call: TRBJ2-7; d_call: NA; cdr3_length: 12; cdr3_aa: CSVEDSPYEQYF; cdr3_nt: TGCAGCGTTGAAGACAGTCCCTACGAGCAGTACTTC
v_call: TRBV6-1; clone_size: NA; j_call: TRBJ1-3; d_call: TRBD1; cdr3_length: 19; cdr3_aa: CASSEGGTGGRALGNTIYF; cdr3_nt: TGTGCCAGCAGTGAGGGAGGTACAGGGGGACGAGCGCTCGGAAACACCATATATTTT
v_call: TRBV19; clone_size: NA; j_call: TRBJ1-2; d_call: NA; cdr3_length: 14; cdr3_aa: CASTTKSAGDGYTF; cdr3_nt: TGTGCCAGTACGACTAAATCGGCAGGGGATGGCTACACCTTC
v_call: TRBV4-1; clone_size: medium-sized; j_call: TRBJ1-1; d_call: TRBD1; cdr3_length: 16; cdr3_aa: CASSSPPGQGGVEAFF; cdr3_nt: TGCGCCAGCAGCTCCCCGCCGGGACAGGGCGGCGTTGAAGCTTTCTTT
v_call: TRBV6-5; clone_size: NA; j_call: TRBJ2-3; d_call: NA; cdr3_length: 13; cdr3_aa: CASSLASTDTQYF; cdr3_nt: TGTGCCAGCAGCCTTGCTAGCACAGATACGCAGTATTTT
v_call: TRBV7-2; clone_size: NA; j_call: TRBJ1-3; d_call: NA; cdr3_length: 18; cdr3_aa: CASSPTTGTFLAGNTIYF; cdr3_nt: TGTGCCAGCAGCCCCACTACTGGGACTTTCTTGGCTGGCAACACCATATATTTT
v_call: TRBV4-3; clone_size: NA; j_call: TRBJ2-2; d_call: NA; cdr3_length: 14; cdr3_aa: CASSQDRDTGELFF; cdr3_nt: TGCGCCAGCAGCCAAGACAGGGACACCGGGGAGCTGTTTTTT
v_call: TRBV9; clone_size: NA; j_call: TRBJ2-5; d_call: TRBD2; cdr3_length: 15; cdr3_aa: CASSVDGGVQETQYF; cdr3_nt: TGTGCCAGCAGCGTGGACGGGGGGGTCCAAGAGACCCAGTACTTC
v_call: TRBV4-3; clone_size: NA; j_call: TRBJ1-1; d_call: NA; cdr3_length: 15; cdr3_aa: CASSQDQQGPTEAFF; cdr3_nt: TGCGCCAGCAGCCAAGATCAGCAGGGACCGACTGAAGCTTTCTTT
v_call: TRBV19; clone_size: NA; j_call: TRBJ2-1; d_call: NA; cdr3_length: 13; cdr3_aa: CASSNGGHNEQFF; cdr3_nt: TGTGCCAGTAGTAACGGGGGTCACAATGAGCAGTTCTTC
v_call: TRBV29-1; clone_size: NA; j_call: TRBJ2-1; d_call: TRBD1; cdr3_length: 14; cdr3_aa: CSVLGGVLYNEQFF; cdr3_nt: TGCAGCGTCCTAGGGGGCGTCCTCTACAATGAGCAGTTCTTC